This TCR beta chain was captured by sequencing in a study of blood T cells in healthy people across ages. Comment on this clonotype: Its cognate antigen is unknown.

Findings of the study overall: Greater diversity and more naive CD4+ cells were seen in long-lived donors than in aged donors.

A sample-barcoded 5' primer and a J-beta primer mix were used in a second PCR of roughly 7 to 12 cycles. One entry per CDR3 protein results from TCRdb running MiXCR on the 5' RACE reads. The sample carries 1.8 million or so distinct CDR3 sequences, about 39% recorded once. J gave up 8 bases and V 3 bases, and 11 bases lay outside the gene matches. The CDR3 runs to 15 residues. Germline CDR1 and CDR2: SGDLS and YYNGEE. PBMCs numbering at least 6 million were isolated per sample. The chain employs TRBV9 and TRBJ2-1, with 7 bases aligning to TRBD2. Material for sequencing was blood. The source of this sequence is a human donor in good health. CDR3: CASSADGGSSDEQFF. The CDR3 DNA is TGTGCCAGCAGCGCGGACGGGGGGTCCTCGGATGAGCAGTTCTTC.